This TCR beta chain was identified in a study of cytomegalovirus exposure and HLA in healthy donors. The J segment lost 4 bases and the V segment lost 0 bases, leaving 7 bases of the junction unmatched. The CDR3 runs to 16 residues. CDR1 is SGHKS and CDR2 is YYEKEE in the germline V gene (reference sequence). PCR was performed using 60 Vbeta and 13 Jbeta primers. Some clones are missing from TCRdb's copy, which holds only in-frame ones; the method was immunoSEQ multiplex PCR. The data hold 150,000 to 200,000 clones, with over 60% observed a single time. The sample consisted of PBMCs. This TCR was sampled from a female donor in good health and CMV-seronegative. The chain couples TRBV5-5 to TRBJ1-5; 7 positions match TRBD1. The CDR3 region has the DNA TGTGCCAGCAGCTTGGGGACAGGATTGACAAATCAGCCCCAGCATTTT. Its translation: CASSLGTGLTNQPQHF.